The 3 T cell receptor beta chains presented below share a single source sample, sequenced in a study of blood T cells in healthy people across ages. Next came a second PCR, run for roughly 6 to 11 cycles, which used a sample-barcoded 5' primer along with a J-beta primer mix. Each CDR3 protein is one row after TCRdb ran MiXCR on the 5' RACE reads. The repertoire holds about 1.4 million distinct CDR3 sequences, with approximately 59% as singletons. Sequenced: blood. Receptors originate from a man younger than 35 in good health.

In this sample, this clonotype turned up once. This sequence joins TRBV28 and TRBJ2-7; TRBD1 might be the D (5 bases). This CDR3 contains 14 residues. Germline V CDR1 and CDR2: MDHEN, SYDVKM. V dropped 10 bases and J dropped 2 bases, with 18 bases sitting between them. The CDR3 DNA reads TGTGCCACCAATCAAGCAGGGTCCACCTACGAGCAGTACTTC. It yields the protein CATNQAGSTYEQYF.

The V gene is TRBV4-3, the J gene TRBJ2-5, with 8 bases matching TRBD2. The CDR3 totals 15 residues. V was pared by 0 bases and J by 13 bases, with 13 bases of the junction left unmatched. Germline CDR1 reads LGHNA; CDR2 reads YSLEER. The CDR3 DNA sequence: TGCGCCAGCAGCCAAGATCGGGGGGGCCCCGAGCTAATGTACTTC. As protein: CASSQDRGGPELMYF.

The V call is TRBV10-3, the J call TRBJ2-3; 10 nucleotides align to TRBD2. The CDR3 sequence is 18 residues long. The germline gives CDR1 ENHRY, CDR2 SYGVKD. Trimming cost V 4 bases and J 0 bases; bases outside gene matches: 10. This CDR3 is CAISGLAGERTSTDTQYF. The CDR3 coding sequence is TGTGCCATCAGTGGGCTAGCGGGAGAAAGAACTAGCACAGATACGCAGTATTTT.